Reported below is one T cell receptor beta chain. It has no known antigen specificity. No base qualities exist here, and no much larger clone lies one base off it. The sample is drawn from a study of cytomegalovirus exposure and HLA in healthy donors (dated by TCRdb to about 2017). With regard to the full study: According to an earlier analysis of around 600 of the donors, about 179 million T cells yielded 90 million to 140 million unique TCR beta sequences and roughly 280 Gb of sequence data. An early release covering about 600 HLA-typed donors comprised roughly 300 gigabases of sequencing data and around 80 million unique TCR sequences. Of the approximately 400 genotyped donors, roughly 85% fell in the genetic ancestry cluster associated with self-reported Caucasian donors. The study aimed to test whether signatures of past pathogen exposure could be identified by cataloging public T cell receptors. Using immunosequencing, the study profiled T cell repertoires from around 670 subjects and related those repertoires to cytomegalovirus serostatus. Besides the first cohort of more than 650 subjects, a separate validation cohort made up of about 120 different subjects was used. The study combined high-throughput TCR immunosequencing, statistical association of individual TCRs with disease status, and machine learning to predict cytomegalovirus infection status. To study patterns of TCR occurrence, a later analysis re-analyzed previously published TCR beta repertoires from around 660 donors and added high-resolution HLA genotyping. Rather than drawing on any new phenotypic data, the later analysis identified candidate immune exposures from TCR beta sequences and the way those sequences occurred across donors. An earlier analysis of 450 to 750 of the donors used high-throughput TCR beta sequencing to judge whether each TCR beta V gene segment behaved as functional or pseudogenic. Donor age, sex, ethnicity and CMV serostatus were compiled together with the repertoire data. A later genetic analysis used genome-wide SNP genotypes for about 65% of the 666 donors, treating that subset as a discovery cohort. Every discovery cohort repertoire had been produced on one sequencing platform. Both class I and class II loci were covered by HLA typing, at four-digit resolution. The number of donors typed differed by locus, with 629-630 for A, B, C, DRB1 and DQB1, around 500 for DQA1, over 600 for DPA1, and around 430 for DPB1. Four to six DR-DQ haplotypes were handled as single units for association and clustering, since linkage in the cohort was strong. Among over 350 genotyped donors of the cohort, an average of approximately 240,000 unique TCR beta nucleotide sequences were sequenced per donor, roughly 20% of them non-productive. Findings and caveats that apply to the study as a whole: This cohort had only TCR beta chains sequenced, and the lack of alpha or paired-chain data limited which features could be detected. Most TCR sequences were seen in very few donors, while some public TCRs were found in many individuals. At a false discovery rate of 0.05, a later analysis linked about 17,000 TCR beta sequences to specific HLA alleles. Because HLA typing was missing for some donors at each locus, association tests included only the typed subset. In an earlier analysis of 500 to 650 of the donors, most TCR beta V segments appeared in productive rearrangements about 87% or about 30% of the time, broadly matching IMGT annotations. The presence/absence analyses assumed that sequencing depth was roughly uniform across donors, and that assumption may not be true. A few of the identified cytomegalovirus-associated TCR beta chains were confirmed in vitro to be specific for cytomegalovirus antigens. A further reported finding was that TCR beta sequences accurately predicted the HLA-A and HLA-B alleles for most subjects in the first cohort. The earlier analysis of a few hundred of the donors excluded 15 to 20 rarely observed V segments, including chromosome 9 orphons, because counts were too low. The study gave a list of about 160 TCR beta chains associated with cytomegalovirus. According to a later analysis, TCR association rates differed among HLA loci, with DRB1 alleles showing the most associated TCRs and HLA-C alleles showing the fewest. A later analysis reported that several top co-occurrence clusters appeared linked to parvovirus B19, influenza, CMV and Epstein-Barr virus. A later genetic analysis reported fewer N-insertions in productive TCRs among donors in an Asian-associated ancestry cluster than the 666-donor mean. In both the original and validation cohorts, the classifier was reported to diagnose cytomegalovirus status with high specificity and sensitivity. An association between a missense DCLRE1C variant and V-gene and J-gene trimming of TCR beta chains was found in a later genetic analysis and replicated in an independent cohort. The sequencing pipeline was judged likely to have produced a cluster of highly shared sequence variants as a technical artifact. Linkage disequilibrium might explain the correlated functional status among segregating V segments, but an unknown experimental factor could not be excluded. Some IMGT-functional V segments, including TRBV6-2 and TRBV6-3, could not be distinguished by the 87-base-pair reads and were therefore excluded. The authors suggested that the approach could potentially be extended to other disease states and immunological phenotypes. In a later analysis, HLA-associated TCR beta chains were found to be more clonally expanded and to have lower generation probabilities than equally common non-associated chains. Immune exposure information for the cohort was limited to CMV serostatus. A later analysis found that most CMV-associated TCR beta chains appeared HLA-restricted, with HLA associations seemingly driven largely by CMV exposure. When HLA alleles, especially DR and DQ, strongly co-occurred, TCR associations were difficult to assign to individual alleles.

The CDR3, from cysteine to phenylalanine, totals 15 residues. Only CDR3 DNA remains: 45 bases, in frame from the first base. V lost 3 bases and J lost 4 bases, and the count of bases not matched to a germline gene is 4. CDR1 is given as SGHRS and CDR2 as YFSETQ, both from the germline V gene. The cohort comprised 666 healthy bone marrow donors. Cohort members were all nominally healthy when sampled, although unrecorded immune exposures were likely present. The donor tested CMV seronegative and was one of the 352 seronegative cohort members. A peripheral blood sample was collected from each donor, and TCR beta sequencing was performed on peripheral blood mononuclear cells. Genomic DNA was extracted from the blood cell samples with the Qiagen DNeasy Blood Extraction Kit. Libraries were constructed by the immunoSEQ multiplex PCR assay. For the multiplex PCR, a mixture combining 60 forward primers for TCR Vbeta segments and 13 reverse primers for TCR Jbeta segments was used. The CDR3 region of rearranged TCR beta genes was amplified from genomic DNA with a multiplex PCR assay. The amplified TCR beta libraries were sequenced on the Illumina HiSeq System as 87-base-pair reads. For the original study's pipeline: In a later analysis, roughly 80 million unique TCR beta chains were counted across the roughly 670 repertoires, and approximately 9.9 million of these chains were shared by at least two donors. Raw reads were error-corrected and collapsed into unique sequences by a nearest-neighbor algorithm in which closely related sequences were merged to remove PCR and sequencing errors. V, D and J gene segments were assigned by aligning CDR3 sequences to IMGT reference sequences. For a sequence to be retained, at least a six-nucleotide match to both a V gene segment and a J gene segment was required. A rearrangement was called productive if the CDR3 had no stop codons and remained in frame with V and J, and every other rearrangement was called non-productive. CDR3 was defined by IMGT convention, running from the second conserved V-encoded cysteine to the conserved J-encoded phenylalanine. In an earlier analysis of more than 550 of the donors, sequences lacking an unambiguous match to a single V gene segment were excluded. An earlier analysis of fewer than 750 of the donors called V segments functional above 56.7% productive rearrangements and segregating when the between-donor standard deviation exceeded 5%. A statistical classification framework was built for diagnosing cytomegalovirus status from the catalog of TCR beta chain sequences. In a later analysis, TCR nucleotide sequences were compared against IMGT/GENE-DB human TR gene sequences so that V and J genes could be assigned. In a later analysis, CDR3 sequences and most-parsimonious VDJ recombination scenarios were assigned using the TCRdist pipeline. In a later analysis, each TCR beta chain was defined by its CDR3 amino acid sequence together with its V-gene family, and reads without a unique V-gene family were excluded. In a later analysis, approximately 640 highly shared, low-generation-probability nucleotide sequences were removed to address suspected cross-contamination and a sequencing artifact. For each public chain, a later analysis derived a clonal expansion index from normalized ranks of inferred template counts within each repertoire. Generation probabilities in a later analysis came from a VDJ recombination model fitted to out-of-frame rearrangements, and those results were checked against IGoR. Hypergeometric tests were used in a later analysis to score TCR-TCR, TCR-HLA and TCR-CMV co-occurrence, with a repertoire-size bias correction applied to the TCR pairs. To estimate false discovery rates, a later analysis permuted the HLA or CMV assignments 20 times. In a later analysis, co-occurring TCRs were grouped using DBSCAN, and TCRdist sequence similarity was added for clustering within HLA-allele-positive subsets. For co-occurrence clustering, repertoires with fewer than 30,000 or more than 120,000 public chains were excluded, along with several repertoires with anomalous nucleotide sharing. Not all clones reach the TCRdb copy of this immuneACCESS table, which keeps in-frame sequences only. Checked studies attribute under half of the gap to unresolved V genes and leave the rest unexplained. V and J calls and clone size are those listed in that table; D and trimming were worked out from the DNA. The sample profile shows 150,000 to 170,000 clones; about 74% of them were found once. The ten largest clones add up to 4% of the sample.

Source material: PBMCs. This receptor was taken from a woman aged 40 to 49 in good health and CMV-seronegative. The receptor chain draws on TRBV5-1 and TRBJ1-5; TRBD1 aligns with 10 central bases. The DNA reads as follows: TGCGCCAGCAGCTCCGGGACAGGGGAGAATCAGCCCCAGCATTTT. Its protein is CASSSGTGENQPQHF.